One and the same sample provided the 23 T cell receptor beta chains below, sequenced in a study of T cells expressing NK-cell markers. TCRdb reprocessed the 5' RACE reads and reports one entry per CDR3 protein, with no DNA. The sample data list 500,000 to 700,000 distinct CDR3 sequences. The sequencing input was blood T cells: a sorted CD56 or NKG2C T cell subset, CD4+ or CD8+ T cells, or bulk PBMC T cells (not recorded which). The source is a young man in good health.

This chain uses TRBV3-1 with TRBJ2-1. Germline V gene data show CDR1 as LGHDT and CDR2 as YNNKEL (reference sequence). The CDR3 runs 16 residues. CDR3 loop: CASSQVVTVTHNEQFF.

This sequence joins TRBV6-2 or TRBV6-3 and TRBJ2-7; the D gene TCRdb calls, TRBD2, cannot be checked with no DNA. Germline V lookup: CDR1 MNHEY, CDR2 SVGEGT. The CDR3 has 15 amino acids. The CDR3 loop reads CASSLASGRTYEQYF.

V is TRBV5-1 and J is TRBJ2-6. CDR1 SGHRS and CDR2 YFSETQ come from the germline V gene. CDR3 length: 19 residues. The CDR3: CASSLVGMRSVSGANVLTF.

This chain links TRBV6-1 with TRBJ1-2. The CDR3 is 17 residues long. Germline V gene data show CDR1 as MNHNS and CDR2 as SASEGT. CDR3 region: CASSKAGQPHNYVGYTF.

The rearrangement links TRBV7-8 to TRBJ1-3; the D call of TRBD1 rests on TCRdb alone, since no DNA is present to check it. There are 17 residues in the CDR3. Per the germline V gene, CDR1 is SGHVS and CDR2 is FQNEAQ. The CDR3 region is CASSWGYRGRTGNTIYF. Variable domain in full (rest from reference TRBV7-8 and TRBJ1-3): GAGVSQSPRYKVAKRGQDVALRCDPISGHVSLFWYQQALGQGPEFLTYFQNEAQLDKSGLPSDRFFAERPEGSVSTLKIQRTQQEDSAVYLCASSWGYRGRTGNTIYFGEGSWLTVV.

The rearrangement joins TRBV29-1 to TRBJ2-1. The germline V gene encodes CDR1 SQVTM and CDR2 ANQGSEA. The CDR3 totals 15 residues. The CDR3 sequence: CSVEGREFPINEQFF.

The V call is TRBV5-1, the J call TRBJ1-2; lacking DNA, the TRBD1 call made by TCRdb goes unchecked. CDR1 SGHRS and CDR2 YFSETQ come from the germline V gene. This CDR3 has 13 amino acids. The CDR3 loop is CASRGDNNYGYTF.

The V gene is TRBV6-6, the J gene TRBJ1-6; TCRdb calls TRBD1, which cannot be checked without DNA. CDR1 MNHNY and CDR2 SVGAGI come from the germline V gene (reference sequence). The CDR3 is made up of 13 amino acids. CDR3 residues: CATDMVSSSPLHF.

The V and J genes are TRBV29-1 and TRBJ2-7; no DNA is available, so the TRBD2 call from TCRdb remains unchecked. This CDR3 region has 16 residues. Germline V CDR1 and CDR2: SQVTM, ANQGSEA. CDR3 region: CSVGVRKRTTPYEQYF.

The gene calls are TRBV5-5 and TRBJ1-1. The CDR3 sequence is 14 residues long. CDR1 and CDR2 (germline): SGHKS, YYEKEE (reference sequence). The CDR3 spells CASSGGLLTTEAFF.

The J gene is TRBJ2-7, the V gene TRBV27; checking the TCRdb D call of TRBD2 is not possible without DNA. Germline loops: CDR1 MNHEY, CDR2 SMNVEV (reference sequence). The CDR3 sequence is 16 residues long. CDR3 protein: CASSLSASGRISEQYF.

The genes are TRBV12-3 or TRBV12-4 and TRBJ2-2; TCRdb's D gene call, TRBD2, goes unchecked for lack of DNA. The CDR3 is made up of 15 amino acids. The CDR3 here is CASRGGLADTGELFF.

The chain recombines TRBV7-9 with TRBJ1-5; with no DNA, the TCRdb D assignment of TRBD1 cannot be verified. CDR1 and CDR2 from the germline V gene are SEHNR and FQNEAQ (reference sequence). The CDR3 loop spans 16 amino acids. Here the CDR3 reads CASSDTRAHSNQPQHF.

V usage is TRBV2 and J usage is TRBJ2-5; no DNA is available, so the TRBD1 call from TCRdb remains unchecked. The CDR3 spans 16 residues. The germline V gene encodes CDR1 SNHLY and CDR2 FYNNEI. The CDR3 is CASRGRTGALQETQYF.

V and J are TRBV28 and TRBJ1-5; absent DNA, TCRdb's TRBD1 call cannot be checked. The CDR3 has 18 amino acids. In germline, CDR1 is MDHEN, CDR2 SYDVKM. CDR3 in amino acids: CASSLIGRDRESNQPQHF.

The genes are TRBV12-3 or TRBV12-4 and TRBJ2-1; TCRdb's D call of TRBD1 is untestable without DNA. The CDR3 totals 15 residues. The CDR3 loop is CASSRDGLRYNEQFF.

This sequence joins TRBV6-1 and TRBJ1-2; TCRdb outputs TRBD1, but without DNA this stays unchecked. Germline V gene sequence: CDR1 MNHNS, CDR2 SASEGT. The CDR3 is 13 residues long. Here the CDR3 reads CASSQGLGYGYTF.

The rearrangement links TRBV5-6 to TRBJ2-1; TCRdb gives TRBD1 as the D gene, but with no DNA this cannot be confirmed. Germline lookup yields CDR1 SGHDT and CDR2 YYEEEE. This CDR3 region has 12 residues. CDR3: CASSTGHRGQFF.

The genes are TRBV7-2 and TRBJ1-5. The germline V gene encodes CDR1 SGHTA and CDR2 FQGNSA. The length of the CDR3 is 14 residues. CDR3 in amino acids: CASSLEWFNQPQHF.

V gene TRBV5-4 combines with J gene TRBJ2-3; the TCRdb D gene call, TRBD1, has no DNA to confirm it. Germline V gives CDR1 SGHNT, CDR2 YYREEE (reference sequence). The CDR3 spans 14 residues. The chain's CDR3 is CASSRRDSADTQYF.

The V gene is TRBV29-1, the J gene TRBJ2-1; TCRdb names TRBD1, which stays unverified in the absence of DNA. The CDR3 runs to 12 residues. CDR1 and CDR2 from the germline V gene are SQVTM and ANQGSEA. CDR3 protein: CSVKTEGGEQFF.

The chain links TRBV7-9 to TRBJ2-1; TCRdb selects TRBD1, and the lack of DNA leaves this call unchecked. This CDR3 region has 13 residues. Germline loops: CDR1 SEHNR, CDR2 FQNEAQ (reference sequence). The CDR3 region is CAIPGQAPNEQFF. Combining the CDR3 with reference TRBV7-9 and TRBJ2-1 gives the whole variable domain DTGVSQNPRHKITKRGQNVTFRCDPISEHNRLYWYRQTLGQGPEFLTYFQNEAQLEKSRLLSDRFSAERPKGSFSTLEIQRTEQGDSAMYLCAIPGQAPNEQFFGPGTRLTVL.

V usage is TRBV10-3 and J usage is TRBJ1-4. The CDR3 totals 15 residues. Germline V CDR1 and CDR2: ENHRY, SYGVKD. CDR3 protein: CAISEPGATNEKLFF.